This T cell receptor (beta chain) originates from a study of cytomegalovirus exposure and HLA in healthy donors. Regarding the study as a whole: Later examination showed HLA-associated TCR beta chains had greater clonal expansion than equally common others. It was assumed in the presence/absence analyses that sequencing depth was roughly uniform across donors.

With 60 Vbeta and 13 Jbeta primers, the PCR was carried out. Data came from immunoSEQ multiplex PCR; TCRdb stores just in-frame clones and leaves some out. This table has around 78,000 clones, around 84% appearing once. V gave up 2 bases and J gave up 7 bases; unmatched junction bases: 9. This CDR3 is 16 amino acids long. The V gene's germline CDR1 is MNHEY and CDR2 SMNVEV (reference sequence). As to this clone: What it recognizes is unknown.

The TCR comes from a woman in her forties or fifties in good health and CMV-seronegative. The chain couples TRBV27 to TRBJ1-2; 11 nucleotides agree with TRBD1. Sample: PBMCs. The CDR3 here is CASSLIGQGALVGYTF. The CDR3 DNA sequence: TGTGCCAGCAGTTTAATCGGACAGGGGGCCCTTGTTGGCTACACCTTC.